The rows below give T cell receptor beta chains drawn from one sample of a study of shared clonotypes between healthy human individuals. Method: immunoSEQ multiplex PCR; TCRdb's copy keeps in-frame clones and lacks some. The table includes 450,000 to 500,000 clones, almost 80% detected once. The sample comprised PBMCs. Receptors were obtained from a middle-aged woman in good health. Some clones in this sample may be carry-over from other donors' samples. The CDR3 runs from the conserved cysteine through the conserved F or W. Each record gives: clone size, V gene, J gene, D gene, CDR3 DNA, CDR3 protein. A D gene is named only where the DNA matches it firmly. Rows may omit the clone size; those that give it use once, few, many or a size class.

clone size: -
V gene: TRBV10-3
J gene: TRBJ2-1
D gene: -
CDR3 DNA: TGTGCCATCAGTGTGGGCGGGGCCTACAATGAGCAGTTCTTC
CDR3 protein: CAISVGGAYNEQFF

clone size: many
V gene: TRBV6-6
J gene: TRBJ2-7
D gene: -
CDR3 DNA: TGTGCCAGCAGTTTCGGGACGGAAGCCTACGAGCAGTACTTC
CDR3 protein: CASSFGTEAYEQYF

clone size: -
V gene: TRBV6-6
J gene: TRBJ2-7
D gene: TRBD2
CDR3 DNA: TGTGCCAGCAGTCCCACTAGCGGGAGGTCCTACGAGCAGTACTTC
CDR3 protein: CASSPTSGRSYEQYF

clone size: few
V gene: TRBV6-1
J gene: TRBJ1-5
D gene: -
CDR3 DNA: TGTGCCAGCAGCCTAGGTAGTCAGCCCCAGCATTTT
CDR3 protein: CASSLGSQPQHF

clone size: -
V gene: TRBV25-1
J gene: TRBJ2-3
D gene: TRBD2
CDR3 DNA: TGTGCCAGCAGTGATGGGGCGGGAGGCCCCACAGATACGCAGTATTTT
CDR3 protein: CASSDGAGGPTDTQYF

clone size: -
V gene: TRBV14
J gene: TRBJ2-1
D gene: -
CDR3 DNA: TGTGCCAGCAGCCCCAGTTCTGCCTACAATGAGCAGTTCTTC
CDR3 protein: CASSPSSAYNEQFF

clone size: few
V gene: TRBV6-1
J gene: TRBJ2-5
D gene: -
CDR3 DNA: TGTGCCAGCAGAGCAGGACAAGAGACCCAGTACTTC
CDR3 protein: CASRAGQETQYF

clone size: few
V gene: TRBV7-8
J gene: TRBJ2-5
D gene: TRBD2
CDR3 DNA: TGTGCCAGCAGCCTACCTGGACTAGCGGCCAGCCAAGAGACCCAGTACTTC
CDR3 protein: CASSLPGLAASQETQYF

clone size: -
V gene: TRBV6-1
J gene: TRBJ2-1
D gene: -
CDR3 DNA: TGTGCCAGCAGTGGGCGGGGCTCCTACAATGAGCAGTTCTTC
CDR3 protein: CASSGRGSYNEQFF

clone size: -
V gene: TRBV5-1
J gene: TRBJ2-3
D gene: TRBD1
CDR3 DNA: TGCGCCAGCAGCTTAAGGATGACAGGGGGAGGAGATACGCAGTATTTT
CDR3 protein: CASSLRMTGGGDTQYF

clone size: -
V gene: TRBV25-1
J gene: TRBJ2-1
D gene: TRBD2
CDR3 DNA: TGTGCCAGCAGTGCCAGCGGGAGAAGGAGCAATGAGCAGTTCTTC
CDR3 protein: CASSASGRRSNEQFF

clone size: -
V gene: TRBV19
J gene: TRBJ2-2
D gene: TRBD2
CDR3 DNA: TGTGCCAGTAGTACCCCTACTAGCGGGGGGAACACCGGGGAGCTGTTTTTT
CDR3 protein: CASSTPTSGGNTGELFF

clone size: -
V gene: TRBV11-2
J gene: TRBJ1-1
D gene: TRBD1
CDR3 DNA: TGTGCCAGCTACGGGGTGCGGGGCAGGGGGCAACCTGAAGCTTTCTTT
CDR3 protein: CASYGVRGRGQPEAFF

clone size: -
V gene: TRBV19
J gene: TRBJ2-3
D gene: TRBD1
CDR3 DNA: TGTGCCAGGACAGGGGGCATTCCAGATACGCAGTATTTT
CDR3 protein: CARTGGIPDTQYF

clone size: -
V gene: TRBV2
J gene: TRBJ1-5
D gene: TRBD1
CDR3 DNA: TGTGCCAGCAGGGGACAGGGAGGTCAGCCCCAGCATTTT
CDR3 protein: CASRGQGGQPQHF

clone size: few
V gene: TRBV5-4
J gene: TRBJ2-1
D gene: -
CDR3 DNA: TGTGCCAGCAGCTTGCCAGGCTACAATGAGCAGTTCTTC
CDR3 protein: CASSLPGYNEQFF

clone size: once
V gene: TRBV27
J gene: TRBJ2-7
D gene: -
CDR3 DNA: TGTGCCAGCAGTTTATCGGGTTACGAGCAGTACTTC
CDR3 protein: CASSLSGYEQYF

clone size: -
V gene: TRBV19
J gene: TRBJ1-1
D gene: -
CDR3 DNA: TGTGCCAGTAGTATTGGAGGGGCGGGGAACACTGAAGCTTTCTTT
CDR3 protein: CASSIGGAGNTEAFF

clone size: many
V gene: TRBV6-4
J gene: TRBJ1-2
D gene: TRBD1
CDR3 DNA: TGTGCCAGCAGTGACACCGGACAGGGGATGGATGGCTACACCTTC
CDR3 protein: CASSDTGQGMDGYTF

clone size: -
V gene: TRBV30
J gene: TRBJ1-2
D gene: -
CDR3 DNA: TGTGCCTGGACATTGACGGGACACCATCACTTC
CDR3 protein: CAWTLTGHHHF

clone size: once
V gene: TRBV7-9
J gene: TRBJ2-6
D gene: -
CDR3 DNA: TGTGCCAGCAGCCCCCGGCTGCACTCTGGGGCCAACGTCCTGACTTTC
CDR3 protein: CASSPRLHSGANVLTF

clone size: -
V gene: TRBV12-1
J gene: TRBJ2-3
D gene: -
CDR3 DNA: TGTGCCAGCAGCCACTTAGGGGGGGAAGGGGTAGGCACAGATACGCAGTATTTT
CDR3 protein: CASSHLGGEGVGTDTQYF

clone size: -
V gene: TRBV11-1
J gene: TRBJ2-1
D gene: TRBD2
CDR3 DNA: TGTGCCAGCAGCCCGAGCGGGACCCTCTACAATGAGCAGTTCTTC
CDR3 protein: CASSPSGTLYNEQFF

clone size: -
V gene: TRBV6-6
J gene: TRBJ2-4
D gene: -
CDR3 DNA: TGTGCCAGCGCAATAGGGGGGGACAAAAACATTCAGTACTTC
CDR3 protein: CASAIGGDKNIQYF

clone size: once
V gene: TRBV12-5
J gene: TRBJ2-1
D gene: -
CDR3 DNA: TGTGCTAGTGGTTTGGTACTAGGAAACCGGGACCCTGGGGAAAGCTCCTACAATGAGCAGTTCTTC
CDR3 protein: CASGLVLGNRDPGESSYNEQFF

clone size: -
V gene: TRBV6-5
J gene: TRBJ2-7
D gene: -
CDR3 DNA: TGTGCCAGCAGTCGGAGGCAGGGGAGCTACGAGCAGTACTTC
CDR3 protein: CASSRRQGSYEQYF

clone size: -
V gene: TRBV29-1
J gene: TRBJ2-1
D gene: TRBD2
CDR3 DNA: TGCAGCGTTGGGGGTCCGGGACTAGCGGGAGGCAGGGGAAATGAGCAGTTCTTC
CDR3 protein: CSVGGPGLAGGRGNEQFF

clone size: -
V gene: TRBV5-6
J gene: TRBJ2-5
D gene: -
CDR3 DNA: TGTGCCAGCAGCCCTATACAGGGGAGGAGGGAGACCCAGTACTTC
CDR3 protein: CASSPIQGRRETQYF

clone size: -
V gene: TRBV14
J gene: TRBJ2-7
D gene: -
CDR3 DNA: TGTGCCAGCAGCCTCACAGGCTTGGAGCAGTACTTC
CDR3 protein: CASSLTGLEQYF

clone size: -
V gene: TRBV19
J gene: TRBJ1-1
D gene: -
CDR3 DNA: TGTGCCAGTAGCACCCTTGGACAGCTTAACACTGAAGCTTTCTTT
CDR3 protein: CASSTLGQLNTEAFF

clone size: -
V gene: TRBV19
J gene: TRBJ2-5
D gene: -
CDR3 DNA: TGTGCCAGTAGGGACGTTGGGGTGGAGACCCAGTACTTC
CDR3 protein: CASRDVGVETQYF

clone size: -
V gene: TRBV9
J gene: TRBJ1-4
D gene: -
CDR3 DNA: TGTGCCAGCAGCGAGGGGGACCGCGAAAAACTGTTTTTT
CDR3 protein: CASSEGDREKLFF

clone size: -
V gene: TRBV19
J gene: TRBJ1-1
D gene: -
CDR3 DNA: TGTGCCAGTAGTAGTGGGGTTGCCTTCTCCCACGCAACGAACACTGAAGCTTTCTTT
CDR3 protein: CASSSGVAFSHATNTEAFF

clone size: -
V gene: TRBV29-1
J gene: TRBJ2-3
D gene: TRBD2
CDR3 DNA: TGCAGCGTTACCGGGACTATGGAGGATACGCAGTATTTT
CDR3 protein: CSVTGTMEDTQYF

clone size: few
V gene: TRBV5-1
J gene: TRBJ2-2
D gene: TRBD2
CDR3 DNA: TGCGCCAGTCACTCAGGGACTAGCGGGAGTATCGGGGAGCTGTTTTTT
CDR3 protein: CASHSGTSGSIGELFF

clone size: -
V gene: TRBV27
J gene: TRBJ2-1
D gene: -
CDR3 DNA: TGTGCCAGCAGATTTTTAGAGAACCTAGACAATGAGCAGTTCTTC
CDR3 protein: CASRFLENLDNEQFF

clone size: -
V gene: TRBV5-1
J gene: TRBJ1-1
D gene: -
CDR3 DNA: TGCGCCAGCAGCTTGGTCCAGAGCACTGAAGCTTTCTTT
CDR3 protein: CASSLVQSTEAFF

clone size: -
V gene: TRBV19
J gene: TRBJ1-2
D gene: -
CDR3 DNA: TGTGCCAGTAGTATGGAAAACAGGCTCTATGGCTACACCTTC
CDR3 protein: CASSMENRLYGYTF

clone size: once
V gene: TRBV4-1
J gene: TRBJ2-7
D gene: -
CDR3 DNA: TGCGCCAGCAGCCAAGAAGCGGCAAGGGGCTCGTACGAGCAGTACTTC
CDR3 protein: CASSQEAARGSYEQYF

clone size: once
V gene: TRBV15
J gene: TRBJ2-4
D gene: -
CDR3 DNA: TGTGCCACCAGCAGAGATCGGGGTCAGGTCAACATTCAGTACTTC
CDR3 protein: CATSRDRGQVNIQYF

clone size: -
V gene: TRBV27
J gene: TRBJ2-7
D gene: TRBD2
CDR3 DNA: TGTGCCAGCAGCTCATCGACTAGCGGGAGGCTCAAGCAGTACTTC
CDR3 protein: CASSSSTSGRLKQYF

clone size: -
V gene: TRBV10-3
J gene: TRBJ2-3
D gene: TRBD2
CDR3 DNA: TGTGCCATCAGCACTGAGCAGGGCCTGTGGGGGGGGGATACGCAGTATTTT
CDR3 protein: CAISTEQGLWGGDTQYF

clone size: -
V gene: TRBV11-2
J gene: TRBJ1-5
D gene: -
CDR3 DNA: TGTGCCAGCGGGCAGTTTGACAATCAGCCCCAGCATTTT
CDR3 protein: CASGQFDNQPQHF

clone size: few
V gene: TRBV6-5
J gene: TRBJ1-2
D gene: -
CDR3 DNA: TGTGCCAGCAGCCGTACCGCGGGGAGTGGCTACACCTTC
CDR3 protein: CASSRTAGSGYTF

clone size: -
V gene: TRBV11-2
J gene: TRBJ2-7
D gene: -
CDR3 DNA: TGTGCCAGCAGCTTAGACACCCACGAGCAGTACTTC
CDR3 protein: CASSLDTHEQYF

clone size: -
V gene: TRBV19
J gene: TRBJ2-7
D gene: -
CDR3 DNA: TGTGCCAGTAGTATAGGCCCTGAATTCTACGAGCAGTACTTC
CDR3 protein: CASSIGPEFYEQYF

clone size: -
V gene: TRBV6-5
J gene: TRBJ2-2
D gene: -
CDR3 DNA: TGTGCCAGCAGCGGGAGTAGAAACACCGGGGAGCTGTTTTTT
CDR3 protein: CASSGSRNTGELFF